This TCR beta chain was captured in a study of T cells in Graves' hyperthyroidism and ophthalmopathy. Points from the study as a whole: Model predictions of ophthalmopathy came a median around 6.5 months before onset.

Any patient presenting with uncontrolled infection, other autoimmune disease, pregnancy or lactation was left out. This clonotype was counted at least ten times. Its antigen is unidentified. RNA transcripts provided the source from which TCR beta CDR3 regions were amplified. In the first-round RT-PCR of the TCR CDR3, the HTBI primer set was used. Each CDR3 protein gets one entry after TCRdb re-called the multiplex PCR reads with MiXCR. The sample records roughly 600,000 distinct CDR3 sequences, about 14% being singletons. This TCR was sampled from a woman aged 45 to 65 with Graves' ophthalmopathy. The source material was blood.

CDR3 in amino acids: CASSRQGIDRLNYNEQFF. CDR3 nucleotides: TGTGCCAGCAGCCGACAGGGAATAGACAGGCTGAACTACAATGAGCAGTTCTTC. V is TRBV11-1 and J is TRBJ2-1; 7 nucleotides match TRBD1. CDR1 and CDR2 (germline): SGHAT, FQDESV (reference sequence). The CDR3 is 18 amino acids. V lost 5 bases, J lost 3 bases, and 16 bases stayed unmatched.